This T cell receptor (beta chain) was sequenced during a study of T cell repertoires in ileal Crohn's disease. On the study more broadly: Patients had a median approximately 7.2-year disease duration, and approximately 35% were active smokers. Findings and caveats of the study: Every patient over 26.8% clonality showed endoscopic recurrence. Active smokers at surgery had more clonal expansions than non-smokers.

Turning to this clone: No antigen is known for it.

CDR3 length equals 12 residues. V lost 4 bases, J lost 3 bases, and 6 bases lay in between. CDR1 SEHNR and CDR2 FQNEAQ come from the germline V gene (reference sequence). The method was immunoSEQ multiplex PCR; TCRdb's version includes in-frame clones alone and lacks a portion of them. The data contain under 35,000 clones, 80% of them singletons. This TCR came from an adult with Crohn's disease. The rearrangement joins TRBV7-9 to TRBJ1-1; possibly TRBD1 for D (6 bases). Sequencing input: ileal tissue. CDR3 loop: CASSWTDTEAFF. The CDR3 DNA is TGTGCCAGCAGCTGGACAGACACTGAAGCTTTCTTT.